This entry lists 3 T cell receptor beta chains sequenced from one sample in a study of CD8+CD57+ T cells in acquired aplastic anemia. Genomic DNA templated the TCR beta VDJ and CDR3 profiling. TCRdb independently ran MiXCR on the reads; one entry per CDR3 protein. The data contain some 240,000 distinct CDR3 sequences, about a third of them singletons. Sequenced material: sorted CD4+, CD8+, or CD8+CD57+ T cells (not recorded which) from PBMCs. The receptors originated from a human donor in good health, serving as a control.

Comment on this clonotype: This may be a read error: a much more frequent sequence differs by one nucleotide. CDR3 region: CASRLAYHGADTQYF. CDR3 bases: TGTGCCAGCCGCTTAGCGTACCACGGTGCGGATACGCAGTATTTT. The chain recombines TRBV7-8 with TRBJ2-3, with a tentative D call TRBD2 (5 bases). Germline CDR1 reads SGHVS; CDR2 reads FQNEAQ. The CDR3 is 15 residues long.

The V and J genes are TRBV18 and TRBJ2-5; no definite D call. Per germline, CDR1 KGHSH and CDR2 LQKENI. Trimming shortened V by 5 bases and J by 1 base, and 5 bases separated the two germline ends. CDR3 length equals 12 residues. The CDR3 loop reads CASSTSQETQYF. The DNA of the CDR3 is TGTGCCAGCTCAACGTCCCAAGAGACCCAGTACTTC.

The chain recombines TRBV7-3 with TRBJ2-1; D may be TRBD2 (5 bases). The CDR3 is made up of 15 amino acids. CDR1 SGHTA and CDR2 FQGTGA come from the germline V gene. The V and J ends lost 5 bases and 10 bases respectively, with 21 bases between them. The chain's CDR3 is CASSNSSGSRSEQFF. In nucleotides, the CDR3 is TGTGCCAGCAGCAATTCTTCGGGGTCCCGATCGGAGCAGTTCTTC.